Listed here are 14 T cell receptor beta chains from one sample, sequenced in a study of blood T cell repertoires in COVID-19. Method: immunoSEQ multiplex PCR; TCRdb's copy keeps in-frame clones and lacks some. The sample contains around 480,000 clones, more than 70% of which appear only once. Sequencing was done on a sample of peripheral blood. All receptors come from a woman between 50 and 59 years old with COVID-19, enrolled during active disease.

This clone was counted between two and nine times. Other nucleotide sequences from this sample produce the same CDR3. This sequence joins TRBV5-1 and TRBJ1-1; TRBD1 aligns across 8 bases. CDR1 and CDR2 (germline): SGHRS, YFSETQ. Trimming removed 1 base from V and 4 bases from J; junction bases left unmatched: 3. This CDR3 comprises 14 residues. The CDR3 loop is CASSLSTGGTEAFF. CDR3 coding DNA: TGCGCCAGCAGCTTGAGCACAGGGGGCACTGAAGCTTTCTTT. The complete variable domain, with remaining parts taken from reference TRBV5-1 and TRBJ1-1, reads KAGVTQTPRYLIKTRGQQVTLSCSPISGHRSVSWYQQTPGQGLQFLFEYFSETQRNKGNFPGRFSGRQFSNSRSEMNVSTLELGDSALYLCASSLSTGGTEAFFGQGTRLTVV.

The rearrangement joins TRBV5-6 to TRBJ1-2; possible D gene TRBD1, 5 bases. Germline CDR1 and CDR2: SGHDT and YYEEEE. Trimming stripped 4 bases from V and 6 bases from J, with 19 bases between. There are 15 residues in the CDR3. CDR3 residues: CASSATEGLWNGYTF. DNA for the CDR3: TGTGCCAGCAGCGCCACGGAGGGGCTGTGGAATGGCTACACCTTC.

This sequence joins TRBV19 and TRBJ2-1, with 7 bases fitting TRBD2. The CDR3 length is 15 residues. V was clipped by 4 bases and J by 3 bases; unmatched bases: 6. Germline CDR1 is LNHDA and CDR2 is SQIVND (reference sequence). The CDR3 sequence is CASSTPAGYYNEQFF. The CDR3 coding sequence is TGTGCCAGTAGTACCCCAGCGGGGTACTACAATGAGCAGTTCTTC.

This clone showed up just once. V usage is TRBV9 and J usage is TRBJ2-1, with 15 bases identical to TRBD2. Germline assignment: CDR1 SGDLS and CDR2 YYNGEE. J lost 8 bases, V lost 5 bases, and 5 bases had no gene match. The CDR3 has 15 residues. The CDR3 DNA is TGTGCCAGCAGTGGAGGACTAGCGGGGGGGCATGAGCAGTTCTTC. As protein: CASSGGLAGGHEQFF.

V gene TRBV7-8 combines with J gene TRBJ2-2; 7 positions match TRBD1. The germline V gene encodes CDR1 SGHVS and CDR2 FQNEAQ. The CDR3 totals 15 residues. With V trimmed by 5 bases and J by 3 bases, 6 bases remained unmatched. The chain's CDR3 is CASSHVDRYTGELFF. CDR3 DNA: TGTGCCAGCAGCCACGTGGACAGGTACACCGGGGAGCTGTTTTTT.

The chain employs TRBV4-1 and TRBJ2-1; 8 bases are shared with TRBD1. V was clipped by 0 bases and J by 16 bases; unmatched bases: 8. This CDR3 has 13 residues. The V gene's germline CDR1 is MGHRA and CDR2 YSYEKL. The CDR3 region has the DNA TGCGCCAGCAGCCAAGATCGGCAGGGGGCTTTCTTCTTC. As protein: CASSQDRQGAFFF.

This chain links TRBV7-7 with TRBJ2-5, with TRBD2 identical over 12 bases. The CDR3 is made up of 16 amino acids. Germline V lookup: CDR1 SSHAT, CDR2 FNYEAQ (reference sequence). V shed 4 bases and J 4 bases; nucleotides not matched to a gene: 7. The CDR3 reads CASSSIPSGGAETQYF. The DNA for the CDR3 is TGTGCCAGCAGCTCAATCCCTAGCGGGGGGGCAGAGACCCAGTACTTC. The variable domain in full, completed from reference TRBV7-7 and TRBJ2-5, reads GAGVSQSPRYKVTKRGQDVTLRCDPISSHATLYWYQQALGQGPEFLTYFNYEAQPDKSGLPSDRFSAERPEGSISTLTIQRTEQRDSAMYRCASSSIPSGGAETQYFGPGTRLLVL.

This sequence joins TRBV6-5 and TRBJ2-2; D is perhaps TRBD1 (6 bases). Germline CDR1 and CDR2: MNHEY and SVGAGI. V was pared by 6 bases and J by 1 base, with 9 bases between. The CDR3 is made up of 14 amino acids. The CDR3 nucleotides read TGTGCCAGCAGCCGGGGACAGAACACCGGGGAGCTGTTTTTT. It codes for CASSRGQNTGELFF.

This chain links TRBV6-5 with TRBJ2-7, with 12 positions matching TRBD2. Germline CDR1 is MNHEY and CDR2 is SVGAGI. V dropped 7 bases and J dropped 3; count of bases not matched to a gene: 7. This CDR3 has 15 residues. CDR3 nucleotide sequence: TGTGCCAGCACCAAACTAGCGGGGGGCTACTACGAGCAGTACTTC. Translating gives CASTKLAGGYYEQYF.

The chain joins TRBV7-2 to TRBJ2-1; 9 positions agree with TRBD2. Germline V CDR1 and CDR2: SGHTA, FQGNSA. This CDR3 region has 14 residues. With V trimmed by 3 bases and J by 7 bases, 4 bases remained unmatched. The CDR3 nucleotides are TGTGCCAGCAGCTTGGGCGGGGGGGCTAATGAGCAGTTCTTC. Protein sequence: CASSLGGGANEQFF. Full variable domain (remainder filled in from reference TRBV7-2 and TRBJ2-1): GAGVSQSPSNKVTEKGKDVELRCDPISGHTALYWYRQSLGQGLEFLIYFQGNSAPDKSGLPSDRFSAERTGGSVSTLTIQRTQQEDSAVYLCASSLGGGANEQFFGPGTRLTVL.

This rearrangement joins TRBV3-1 (or the pseudogene TRBV3-2) to TRBJ1-6; TRBD1 aligns across 8 bases. Trimming cost V 4 bases and J 7 bases; bases outside gene matches: 3. CDR1 LGHDT and CDR2 YNNKEL come from the germline V gene (reference sequence). The CDR3 consists of 14 residues. Here the CDR3 reads CASSPDRVNSPLHF. DNA for the CDR3: TGTGCCAGCAGCCCGGACAGGGTAAATTCACCCCTCCACTTT.

The gene calls are TRBV18 and TRBJ2-1, with a possible D match to TRBD1 (5 bases). In germline, CDR1 is KGHSH, CDR2 LQKENI. Deletions cut 6 bases from V and 0 bases from J, with 15 bases between. This CDR3 has 16 amino acids. This CDR3 reads CASSHPTGNSYNEQFF. CDR3 nucleotides: TGTGCCAGCTCTCATCCTACAGGTAACTCCTACAATGAGCAGTTCTTC. Based on the CDR3 plus reference TRBV18 and TRBJ2-1, the full variable domain is NAGVMQNPRHLVRRRGQEARLRCSPMKGHSHVYWYRQLPEEGLKFMVYLQKENIIDESGMPKERFSAEFPKEGPSILRIQQVVRGDSAAYFCASSHPTGNSYNEQFFGPGTRLTVL.

The chain recombines TRBV18 with TRBJ1-2, with D possibly TRBD1 on 6 matching bases. CDR3 length equals 13 residues. V dropped 7 bases and J dropped 4 bases, with 13 bases sitting between them. Germline V gives CDR1 KGHSH, CDR2 LQKENI. CDR3 bases: TGTGCCAGCTTCGCGGGGGCAGGCTATGGCTACACCTTC. Translating it yields CASFAGAGYGYTF. The whole variable domain, remainder taken from reference TRBV18 and TRBJ1-2, is NAGVMQNPRHLVRRRGQEARLRCSPMKGHSHVYWYRQLPEEGLKFMVYLQKENIIDESGMPKERFSAEFPKEGPSILRIQQVVRGDSAAYFCASFAGAGYGYTFGSGTRLTVV.

The J gene is TRBJ2-1, the V gene TRBV7-6; TRBD2 is a possible D gene (5 bases). CDR3 length equals 15 residues. Germline V gene data show CDR1 as SGHVS and CDR2 as FNYEAQ. Trimming took off 4 bases at V and 9 bases at J, with 19 bases between the two ends. This chain's CDR3 is CASSYLPGEGGEQFF. In DNA form, the CDR3 reads TGTGCCAGCAGCTATTTACCCGGAGAAGGAGGTGAGCAGTTCTTC.